One T cell receptor beta chain is described in this entry. This record belongs to a study of control samples from healthy donors and cancer patients. Sequencing was performed with immunoSEQ multiplex PCR; in TCRdb, only in-frame clones are kept and a portion is missing. The table shows approximately 82,000 clones, with approximately 93% occurring only once. The sequence was collected from a woman aged 40 to 50 with lung cancer. The specimen was PBMCs.

The CDR3: CASSLWGAEDDYTF. As DNA, the CDR3 is TGTGCCAGCAGTTTATGGGGGGCGGAGGACGACTACACCTTC. The chain combines TRBV9 with TRBJ1-2, with D tentatively TRBD1 (6 bases). V was shortened by 5 bases and J by 10 bases, with 21 bases between the two germline ends. The germline V gene has CDR1 SGDLS and CDR2 YYNGEE. The CDR3 covers 14 residues.